These 21 T cell receptor beta chains came from one sample sequenced in a study of blood T cell repertoires in COVID-19. Assay: immunoSEQ multiplex PCR; the TCRdb copy retains only in-frame clones and omits some. In the table there are about 60,000 clones, around 90% of which are singletons. The specimen sequenced was peripheral blood. These receptors came from a human donor in a cohort sampled during active COVID-19.

J is TRBJ1-5 and V is TRBV11-2, with D possibly being TRBD1 (6 bases). V was shortened by 2 bases and J by 3 bases, with 11 bases between the two germline ends. The germline CDR1 and CDR2 sequences are SGHAT and FQNNGV. The CDR3 covers 15 residues. CDR3 loop: CASSLTGQPNQPQHF. The CDR3 nucleotides are TGTGCCAGCAGCTTAACCGGACAGCCCAATCAGCCCCAGCATTTT.

This rearrangement joins TRBV30 to TRBJ1-3, with D possibly being TRBD1 (5 bases). The V end lost 4 bases, the J end lost 2 bases, and 9 bases lay between the germline ends. The CDR3 spans 13 residues. Germline V gene data show CDR1 as GTSNPN and CDR2 as SVGIG (reference sequence). The CDR3 reads CAWTGLAGNTIYF. CDR3 nucleotides: TGTGCCTGGACAGGGCTAGCTGGAAACACCATATATTTT.

The chain employs TRBV9 and TRBJ2-7, with a tentative D call TRBD1 (5 bases). CDR3 length equals 15 residues. Germline values: CDR1 SGDLS, CDR2 YYNGEE. Trimming removed 0 bases from V and 4 bases from J, with 14 bases in between. CDR3 amino acids: CASSVGPGNQYEQYF. The CDR3 nucleotides are TGTGCCAGCAGCGTAGGCCCAGGGAACCAGTACGAGCAGTACTTC.

The rearrangement joins TRBV29-1 to TRBJ1-2; the match to TRBD1 covers 9 bases. Germline V gives CDR1 SQVTM, CDR2 ANQGSEA. Trimming removed 6 bases from V and 8 bases from J; junction bases left unmatched: 10. The CDR3 runs 13 residues. The CDR3 reads CSVLLQGARGYTF. The DNA of the CDR3 is TGCAGCGTCCTACTACAGGGGGCGAGGGGCTACACCTTC.

V and J are TRBV7-2 and TRBJ2-1, with 7 nucleotides matching TRBD1. The germline CDR1 and CDR2 sequences are SGHTA and FQGNSA. This CDR3 comprises 15 residues. V shed 4 bases and J 1 base; nucleotides not matched to a gene: 4. CDR3 loop: CASSYSGGSYNEQFF. The CDR3 nucleotides read TGTGCCAGCAGCTATTCAGGGGGATCCTACAATGAGCAGTTCTTC.

This clone was detected a few times. V and J are TRBV11-2 and TRBJ1-5, with 8 bases matching TRBD1. From germline, CDR1 is SGHAT and CDR2 FQNNGV. Trimming removed 5 bases from V and 4 bases from J; junction bases left unmatched: 7. This CDR3 region has 15 residues. The CDR3 DNA reads TGTGCCAGCAGCGAGACGACAGGGGCGAATCAGCCCCAGCATTTT. This encodes CASSETTGANQPQHF.

V gene TRBV5-1 combines with J gene TRBJ2-2; 7 nucleotides line up with TRBD1. Germline V gene lookup returns CDR1 SGHRS and CDR2 YFSETQ. Trimming removed 0 bases from V and 1 base from J; junction bases left unmatched: 3. This CDR3 region has 16 residues. The CDR3 loop reads CASSLAQGKNTGELFF. The CDR3 coding sequence is TGCGCCAGCAGCTTGGCACAGGGGAAGAACACCGGGGAGCTGTTTTTT.

The chain employs TRBV28 and TRBJ2-2; D may be TRBD1 (6 bases). Trimming left V 6 bases short and J 7 bases short, with 18 bases between. The CDR3 covers 15 residues. CDR1 and CDR2 from the germline V gene are MDHEN and SYDVKM. CDR3: CASSNPRGQIGELFF. CDR3 nucleotide sequence: TGTGCCAGCAGCAACCCCAGGGGCCAGATCGGGGAGCTGTTTTTT.

The chain couples TRBV2 to TRBJ1-2; a possible D gene is TRBD1 (6 bases). Germline lookup yields CDR1 SNHLY and CDR2 FYNNEI. This CDR3 comprises 15 residues. V shed 7 bases and J shed 4 bases, with 19 bases lying between them. This CDR3 is CASIRPGPTGYGYTF. The CDR3 DNA reads TGTGCCAGCATCCGTCCAGGGCCGACAGGCTATGGCTACACCTTC.

In this sample, this clone turned up once. This chain joins TRBV21-1 and TRBJ1-5; the DNA was not used to check the table's D call, TRBD1. TRBV21-1 is deemed a pseudogene. The CDR3 covers 17 residues. This chain's CDR3 is CASSPRQGSLSNQPQHF. The CDR3, as DNA: TGTGCCAGCAGCCCCCGCCAGGGATCCCTTAGCAATCAGCCCCAGCATTTT.

V and J are TRBV2 and TRBJ2-5; perhaps TRBD2 as D (6 bases). The CDR3 loop spans 13 amino acids. Germline lookup yields CDR1 SNHLY and CDR2 FYNNEI. Trimming removed 3 bases at V and 4 bases at J, with 9 bases between. CDR3 in amino acids: CASSESGVETQYF. The CDR3 region has the DNA TGTGCCAGCAGTGAGTCGGGGGTAGAGACCCAGTACTTC.

The rearrangement links TRBV6-2 or TRBV6-3 to TRBJ2-1; tentatively, D is TRBD2 (6 bases). Trimming pared 1 base from V and 12 bases from J, leaving 10 bases between. From germline, CDR1 is MNHEY and CDR2 SVGEGT. The CDR3 runs 12 residues. Here the CDR3 DNA reads TGTGCCAGCAGTTACTTAGGAGGGGTGCAGTTCTTC. Residues: CASSYLGGVQFF.

The chain has TRBV4-1 and TRBJ2-7; 9 positions agree with TRBD2. The CDR3 consists of 15 residues. V lost 2 bases, J lost 7 bases, and 9 bases stayed unmatched. The germline CDR1 and CDR2 sequences are MGHRA and YSYEKL. The CDR3 sequence is CASSQPLAGAGEQYF. In DNA, the CDR3 is TGCGCCAGCAGCCAACCCTTAGCGGGGGCAGGGGAGCAGTACTTC.

V is TRBV9 and J is TRBJ2-5; 13 bases fit TRBD2. Germline values: CDR1 SGDLS, CDR2 YYNGEE. The V gene end was trimmed by 0 bases and the J gene end by 5 bases; junction bases not matched to a gene: 7. The CDR3 consists of 17 residues. Here the CDR3 DNA reads TGTGCCAGCAGCGTAGGACTAGCGGGAGGCCGGGTGGAGACCCAGTACTTC. Translating it yields CASSVGLAGGRVETQYF.

The chain couples TRBV10-3 to TRBJ2-1; the D gene is possibly TRBD1 (5 bases). Germline V gives CDR1 ENHRY, CDR2 SYGVKD. Trimming pared 6 bases from V and 3 bases from J, leaving 6 bases between. This CDR3 spans 12 amino acids. The CDR3 spells CAIRDIYNEQFF. In nucleotides, the CDR3 is TGTGCCATCAGGGACATCTACAATGAGCAGTTCTTC.

This chain joins TRBV4-2 and TRBJ2-7; 8 nucleotides agree with TRBD1. Germline V CDR1 and CDR2: LGHNA, YNFKEQ. V trimming: 4 bases; J trimming: 1 base; junction bases outside the gene matches: 12. The CDR3 covers 17 residues. The CDR3 reads CASSRRRDRLGSYEQYF. DNA for the CDR3: TGTGCCAGCAGCCGTCGCCGGGACAGGCTAGGTTCCTACGAGCAGTACTTC.

The gene calls are TRBV12-3 or TRBV12-4 and TRBJ1-1, with unresolved D. CDR3 length equals 12 residues. V was clipped by 0 bases and J by 4 bases, with 3 bases between them. CDR3 loop: CASSLASTEAFF. The CDR3 DNA reads as TGTGCCAGCAGTTTAGCGAGCACTGAAGCTTTCTTT.

The chain links TRBV28 to TRBJ2-1; 10 bases are a match to TRBD2. The germline CDR1 and CDR2 sequences are MDHEN and SYDVKM. With 4 bases clipped from V and 4 bases from J, the junction kept 10 bases outside the gene matches. The CDR3 covers 17 residues. CDR3 sequence reads: CASSSDLAGDRYNEQFF. The CDR3 DNA reads as TGTGCCAGCAGTTCCGATCTAGCGGGGGACCGTTACAATGAGCAGTTCTTC.

Concerning this clone itself: A junction end diverges from the germline sequence, so it may reflect a read error. The CDR3 loop is CASSLLSGKPPVF. The CDR3 bases are TGTGCCAGCAGCTTATTATCCGGGAAGCCCCCGGTCTTT. V gene TRBV7-9 combines with J gene TRBJ1-1; D ambiguous. Germline V gene data show CDR1 as SEHNR and CDR2 as FQNEAQ (reference sequence). CDR3 size: 13 residues.

The CDR3 DNA sequence: TGTGCCAGCAGCCGCAACGGGGGCACAGATACGCAGTATTTT. Amino acid sequence: CASSRNGGTDTQYF. The chain employs TRBV4-2 and TRBJ2-3, with D perhaps TRBD2 (5 bases). CDR1 and CDR2 (germline): LGHNA, YNFKEQ. V was trimmed by 4 bases and J by 1 base, leaving 9 bases between them. CDR3 length equals 14 residues.

This CDR3 is CASSELAGLTNEQFF. The CDR3, as DNA: TGTGCCAGCAGTGAGCTAGCGGGGTTAACAAATGAGCAGTTCTTC. The chain has TRBV6-4 and TRBJ2-1; 9 positions match TRBD2. The CDR3 length is 15 residues. The trim removed 3 bases at V and 7 bases at J, leaving 7 bases unmatched. The germline gives CDR1 MRHNA, CDR2 SNTAGT.